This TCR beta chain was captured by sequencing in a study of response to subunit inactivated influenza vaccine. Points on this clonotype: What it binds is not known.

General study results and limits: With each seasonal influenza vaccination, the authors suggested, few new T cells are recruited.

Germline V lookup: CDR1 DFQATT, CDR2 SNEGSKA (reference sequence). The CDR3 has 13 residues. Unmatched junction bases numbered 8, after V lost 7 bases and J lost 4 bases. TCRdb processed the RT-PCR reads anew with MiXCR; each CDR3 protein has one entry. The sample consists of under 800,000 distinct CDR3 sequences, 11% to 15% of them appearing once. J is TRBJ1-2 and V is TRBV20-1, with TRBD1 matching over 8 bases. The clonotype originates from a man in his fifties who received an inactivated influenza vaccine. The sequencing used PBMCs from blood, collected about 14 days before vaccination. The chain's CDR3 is CSGVDRATYGYTF. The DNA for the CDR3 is TGCAGTGGGGTGGACAGGGCCACCTATGGCTACACCTTC.